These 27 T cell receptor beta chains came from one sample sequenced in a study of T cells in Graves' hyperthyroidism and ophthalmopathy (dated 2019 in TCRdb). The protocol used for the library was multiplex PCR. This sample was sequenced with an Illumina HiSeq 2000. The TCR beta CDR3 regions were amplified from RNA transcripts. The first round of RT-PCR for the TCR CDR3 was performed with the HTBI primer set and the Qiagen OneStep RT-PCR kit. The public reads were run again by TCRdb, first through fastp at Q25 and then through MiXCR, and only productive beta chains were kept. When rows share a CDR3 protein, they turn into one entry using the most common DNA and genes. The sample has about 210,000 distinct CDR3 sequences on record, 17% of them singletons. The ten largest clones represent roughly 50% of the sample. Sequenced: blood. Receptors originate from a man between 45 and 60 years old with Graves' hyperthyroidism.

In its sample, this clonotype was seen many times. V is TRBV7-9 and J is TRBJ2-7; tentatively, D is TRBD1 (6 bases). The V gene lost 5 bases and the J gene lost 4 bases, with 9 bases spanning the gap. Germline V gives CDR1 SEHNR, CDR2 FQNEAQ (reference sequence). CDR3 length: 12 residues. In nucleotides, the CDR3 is TGTGCCAGCAGCATACAGGGTTACGAGCAGTACTTC. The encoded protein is CASSIQGYEQYF.

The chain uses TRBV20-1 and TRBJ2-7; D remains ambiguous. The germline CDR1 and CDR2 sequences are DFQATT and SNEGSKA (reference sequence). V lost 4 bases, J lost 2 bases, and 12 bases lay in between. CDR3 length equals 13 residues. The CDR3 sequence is CSAKVMDPYEQYF. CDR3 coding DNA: TGCAGTGCTAAGGTGATGGACCCCTACGAGCAGTACTTC.

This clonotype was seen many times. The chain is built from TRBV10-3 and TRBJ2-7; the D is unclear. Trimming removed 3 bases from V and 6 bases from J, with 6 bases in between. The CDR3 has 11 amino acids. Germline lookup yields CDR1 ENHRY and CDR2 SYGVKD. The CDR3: CAISEYTEQYF. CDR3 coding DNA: TGTGCCATCAGTGAATATACCGAGCAGTACTTC.

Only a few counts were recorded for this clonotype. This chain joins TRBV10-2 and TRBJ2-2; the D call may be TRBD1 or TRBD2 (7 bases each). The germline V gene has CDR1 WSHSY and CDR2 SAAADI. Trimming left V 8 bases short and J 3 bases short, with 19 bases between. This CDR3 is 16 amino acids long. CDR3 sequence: CASSRQGGVDTGELFF. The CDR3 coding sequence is TGCGCCAGCTCCAGACAGGGAGGGGTCGACACCGGGGAGCTGTTTTTT.

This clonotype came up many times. The CDR3 sequence is CASSFDYYNEQFF. The DNA of the CDR3 is TGCGCCAGCAGCTTCGACTATTACAATGAGCAGTTCTTC. The chain is built from TRBV5-1 and TRBJ2-1; D might be TRBD2 (5 bases). The CDR3 loop spans 13 amino acids. Germline CDR1 SGHRS, CDR2 YFSETQ. V dropped 2 bases and J dropped 4 bases, with 7 bases sitting between them. The full variable domain, rest sourced from reference TRBV5-1 and TRBJ2-1, is KAGVTQTPRYLIKTRGQQVTLSCSPISGHRSVSWYQQTPGQGLQFLFEYFSETQRNKGNFPGRFSGRQFSNSRSEMNVSTLELGDSALYLCASSFDYYNEQFFGPGTRLTVL.

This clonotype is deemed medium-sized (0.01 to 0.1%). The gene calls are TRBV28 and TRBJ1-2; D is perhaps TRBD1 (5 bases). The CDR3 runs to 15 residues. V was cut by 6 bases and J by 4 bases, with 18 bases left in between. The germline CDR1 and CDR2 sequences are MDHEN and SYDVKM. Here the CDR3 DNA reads TGTGCCAGCAGCCCACCCGGGACGGCCCTCTATGGCTACACCTTC. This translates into CASSPPGTALYGYTF.

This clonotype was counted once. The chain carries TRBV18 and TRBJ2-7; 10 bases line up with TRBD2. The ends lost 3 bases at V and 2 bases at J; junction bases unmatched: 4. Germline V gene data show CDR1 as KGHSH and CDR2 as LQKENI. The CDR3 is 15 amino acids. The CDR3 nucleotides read TGTGCCAGCTCACCTCCTAGCGGGGGCACCTACGAGCAGTACTTC. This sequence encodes CASSPPSGGTYEQYF.

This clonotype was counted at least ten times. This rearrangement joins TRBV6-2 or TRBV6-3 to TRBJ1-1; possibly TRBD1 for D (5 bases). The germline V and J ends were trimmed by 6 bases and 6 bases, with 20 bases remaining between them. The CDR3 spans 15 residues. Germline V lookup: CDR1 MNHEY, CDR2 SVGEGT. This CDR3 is CASSTPLGVVSEAFF. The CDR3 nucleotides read TGTGCCAGCAGCACCCCCTTAGGGGTCGTCTCTGAAGCTTTCTTT.

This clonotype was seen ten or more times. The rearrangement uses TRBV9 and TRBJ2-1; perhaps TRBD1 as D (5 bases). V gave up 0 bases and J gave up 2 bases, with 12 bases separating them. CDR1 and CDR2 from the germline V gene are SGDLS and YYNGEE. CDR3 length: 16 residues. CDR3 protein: CASSVGGRGTYNEQFF. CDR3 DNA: TGTGCCAGCAGCGTAGGAGGAAGGGGAACCTACAATGAGCAGTTCTTC.

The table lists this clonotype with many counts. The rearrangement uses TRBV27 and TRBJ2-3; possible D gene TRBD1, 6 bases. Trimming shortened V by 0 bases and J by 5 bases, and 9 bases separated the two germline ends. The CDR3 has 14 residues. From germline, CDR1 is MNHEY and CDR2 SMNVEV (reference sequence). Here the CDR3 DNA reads TGTGCCAGCAGTTTATCGCTCAGGGGAGATACGCAGTATTTT. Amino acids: CASSLSLRGDTQYF.

The CDR3 here is CATSDPSDTDTQYF. The DNA of the CDR3 is TGTGCCACCAGTGACCCCTCGGACACAGATACGCAGTATTTT. V is TRBV24-1 and J is TRBJ2-3, with D hard to call. CDR1 is KGHDR, CDR2 SFDVKD, per germline. This CDR3 is built from 14 residues. The V end lost 4 bases, the J end lost 2 bases, and 9 bases lay between the germline ends.

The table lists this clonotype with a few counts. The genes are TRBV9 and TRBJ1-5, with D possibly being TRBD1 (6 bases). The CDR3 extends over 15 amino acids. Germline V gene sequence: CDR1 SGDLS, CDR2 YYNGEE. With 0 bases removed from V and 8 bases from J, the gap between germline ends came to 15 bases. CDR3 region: CASSVEDSPREPQHF. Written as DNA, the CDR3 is TGTGCCAGCAGCGTAGAGGACAGCCCCAGGGAGCCCCAGCATTTT.

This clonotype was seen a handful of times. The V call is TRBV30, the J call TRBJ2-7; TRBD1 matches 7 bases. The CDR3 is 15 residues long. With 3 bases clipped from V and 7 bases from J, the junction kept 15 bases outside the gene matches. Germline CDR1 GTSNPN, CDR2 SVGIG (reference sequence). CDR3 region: CAWRQLSTGLGEQYF. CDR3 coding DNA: TGTGCCTGGAGACAACTCTCGACAGGGCTTGGGGAGCAGTACTTC. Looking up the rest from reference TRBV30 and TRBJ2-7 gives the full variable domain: SQTIHQWPATLVQPVGSPLSLECTVEGTSNPNLYWYRQAAGRGLQLLFYSVGIGQISSEVPQNLSASRPQDRQFILSSKKLLLSDSGFYLCAWRQLSTGLGEQYFGPGTRLTVT.

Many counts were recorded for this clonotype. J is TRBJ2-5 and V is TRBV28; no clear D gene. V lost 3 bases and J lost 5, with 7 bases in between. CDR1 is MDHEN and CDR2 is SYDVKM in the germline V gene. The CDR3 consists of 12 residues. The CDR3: CASSLRPETQYF. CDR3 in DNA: TGTGCCAGCAGTTTGCGTCCGGAGACCCAGTACTTC.

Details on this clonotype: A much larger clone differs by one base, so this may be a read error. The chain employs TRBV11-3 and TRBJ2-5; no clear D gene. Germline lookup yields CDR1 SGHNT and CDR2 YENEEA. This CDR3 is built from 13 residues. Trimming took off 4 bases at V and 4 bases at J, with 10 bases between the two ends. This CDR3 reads CASSSTSRETQYF. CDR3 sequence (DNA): TGTGCCAGCAGCTCCACCAGTCGAGAGACCCAGTACTTC.

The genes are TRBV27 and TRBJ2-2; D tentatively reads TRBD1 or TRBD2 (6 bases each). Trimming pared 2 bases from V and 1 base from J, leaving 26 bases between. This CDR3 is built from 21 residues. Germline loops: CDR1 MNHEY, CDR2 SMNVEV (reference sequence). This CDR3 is CASSLDREGGSFGGNTGELFF. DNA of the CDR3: TGTGCCAGCAGTTTAGATAGGGAAGGGGGTAGCTTCGGGGGGAACACCGGGGAGCTGTTTTTT.

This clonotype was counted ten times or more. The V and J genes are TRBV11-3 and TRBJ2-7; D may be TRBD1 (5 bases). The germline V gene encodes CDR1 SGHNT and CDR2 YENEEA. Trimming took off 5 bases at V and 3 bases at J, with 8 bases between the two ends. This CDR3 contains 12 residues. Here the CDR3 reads CASSPGHYEQYF. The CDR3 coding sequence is TGTGCCAGCAGCCCCGGACACTACGAGCAGTACTTC.

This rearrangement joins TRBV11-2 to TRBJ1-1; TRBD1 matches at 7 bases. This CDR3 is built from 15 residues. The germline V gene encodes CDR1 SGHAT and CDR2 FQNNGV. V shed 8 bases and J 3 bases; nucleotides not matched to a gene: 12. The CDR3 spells CASSPGGALYTEAFF. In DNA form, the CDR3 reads TGTGCCAGCTCTCCAGGGGGGGCTCTCTACACTGAAGCTTTCTTT.

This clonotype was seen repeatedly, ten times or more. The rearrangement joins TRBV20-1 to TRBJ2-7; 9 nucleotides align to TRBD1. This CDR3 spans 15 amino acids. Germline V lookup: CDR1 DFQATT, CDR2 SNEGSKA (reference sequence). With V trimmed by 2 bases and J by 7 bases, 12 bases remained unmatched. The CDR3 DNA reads TGCAGTGCTAGACCAAGGACAGGGGTCCCTTCTGAGCAGTACTTC. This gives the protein CSARPRTGVPSEQYF.

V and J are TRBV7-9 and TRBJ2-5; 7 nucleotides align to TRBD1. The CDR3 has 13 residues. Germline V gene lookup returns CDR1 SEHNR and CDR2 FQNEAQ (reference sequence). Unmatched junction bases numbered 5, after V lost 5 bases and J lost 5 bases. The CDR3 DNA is TGTGCCAGCAGCCAGAACAGGGGTGAGACCCAGTACTTC. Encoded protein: CASSQNRGETQYF.

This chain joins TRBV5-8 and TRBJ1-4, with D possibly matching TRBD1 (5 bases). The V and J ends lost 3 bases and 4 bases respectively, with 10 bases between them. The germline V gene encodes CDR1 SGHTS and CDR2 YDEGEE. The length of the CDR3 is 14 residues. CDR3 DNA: TGTGCCAGCAGCTCGCGGGACTTTAATGAAAAACTGTTTTTT. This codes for CASSSRDFNEKLFF.

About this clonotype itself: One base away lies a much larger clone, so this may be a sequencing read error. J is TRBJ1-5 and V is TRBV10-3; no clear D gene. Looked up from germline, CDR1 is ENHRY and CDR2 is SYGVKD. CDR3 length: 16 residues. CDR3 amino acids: CAISDWQLNSDQPQHF. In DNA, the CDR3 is TGTGCCATCAGTGATTGGCAGCTTAATAGCGATCAGCCCCAGCATTTT.

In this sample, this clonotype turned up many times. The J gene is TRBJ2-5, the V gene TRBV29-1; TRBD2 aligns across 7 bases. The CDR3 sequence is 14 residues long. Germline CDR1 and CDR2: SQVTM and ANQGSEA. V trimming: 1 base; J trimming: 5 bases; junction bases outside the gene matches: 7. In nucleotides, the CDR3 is TGCAGCGTTGAAGGCGGGGGAGGATGGGAGACCCAGTACTTC. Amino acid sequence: CSVEGGGGWETQYF.

CDR3: CASSLNFNTGELFF. CDR3 DNA sequence: TGTGCCAGCAGCTTAAATTTCAACACCGGGGAGCTGTTTTTT. J is TRBJ2-2 and V is TRBV7-3, with unresolved D. The V and J ends lost 1 base and 2 bases respectively, with 5 bases between them. This CDR3 contains 14 residues. Germline V gene data show CDR1 as SGHTA and CDR2 as FQGTGA.

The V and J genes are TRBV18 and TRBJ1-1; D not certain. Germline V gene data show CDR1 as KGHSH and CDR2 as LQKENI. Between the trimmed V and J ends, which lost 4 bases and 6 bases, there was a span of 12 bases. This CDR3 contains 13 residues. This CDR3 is CASSRGTNAEAFF. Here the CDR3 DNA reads TGTGCCAGCTCACGGGGTACGAATGCTGAAGCTTTCTTT.

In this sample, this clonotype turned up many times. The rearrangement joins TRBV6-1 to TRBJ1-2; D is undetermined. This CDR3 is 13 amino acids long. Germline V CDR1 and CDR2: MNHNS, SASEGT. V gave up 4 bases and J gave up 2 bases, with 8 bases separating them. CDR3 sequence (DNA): TGTGCCAGCAGTGTGGTTACCAACTATGGCTACACCTTC. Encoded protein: CASSVVTNYGYTF.

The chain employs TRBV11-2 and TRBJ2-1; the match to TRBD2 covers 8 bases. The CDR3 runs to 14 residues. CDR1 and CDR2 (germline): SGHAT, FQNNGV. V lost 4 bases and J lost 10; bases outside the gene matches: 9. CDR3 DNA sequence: TGTGCCAGCAGCTACGGGACTAGAACGGGGGAGCAGTTCTTC. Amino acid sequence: CASSYGTRTGEQFF.